This T cell receptor (beta chain) emerged from a study of blood T cell repertoires in COVID-19. Study at large: Both acute and convalescent COVID-19 samples were obtained from the United States, Italy and Spain.

Original processing methods: From reference gene primer amplification, estimates of nucleated cell counts were derived. TCRdb's table, derived via immunoSEQ multiplex PCR, lists solely in-frame clones and lacks some. That table furnishes V, J and clone size, whereas the DNA furnished D and trimming. The sample shows 300,000 to 350,000 clones, about 90% of them seen only once. Per the germline V gene, CDR1 is SGHTS and CDR2 is YDEGEE. The CDR3 spans 16 residues. Deletions cut 2 bases from V and 0 bases from J, with 15 bases between. The sequence was obtained from a woman under 30 who had recovered from COVID-19. The V and J genes are TRBV5-8 and TRBJ2-7; D is possibly TRBD2 (6 bases). Sample: peripheral blood. DNA for the CDR3: TGTGCCAGCAGCTTAGATGTGGGAGGCCACTCCTACGAGCAGTACGTC. The encoded protein is CASSLDVGGHSYEQYV.